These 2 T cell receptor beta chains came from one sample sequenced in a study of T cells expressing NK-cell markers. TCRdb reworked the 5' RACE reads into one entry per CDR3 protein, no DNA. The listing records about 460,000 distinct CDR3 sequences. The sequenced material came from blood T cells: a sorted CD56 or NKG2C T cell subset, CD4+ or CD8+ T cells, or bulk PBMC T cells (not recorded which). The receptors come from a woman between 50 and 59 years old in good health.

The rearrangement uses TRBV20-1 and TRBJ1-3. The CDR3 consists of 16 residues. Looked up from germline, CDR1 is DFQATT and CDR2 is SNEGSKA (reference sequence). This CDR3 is CSASSGNTGGGNTIYF.

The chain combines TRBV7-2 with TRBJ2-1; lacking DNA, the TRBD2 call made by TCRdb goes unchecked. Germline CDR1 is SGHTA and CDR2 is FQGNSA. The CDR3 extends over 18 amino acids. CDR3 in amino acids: CASSLVSGRASSYNEQFF.